These 7 T cell receptor beta chains share one sample of origin, sequenced in a study of T-cell reconstitution after alpha-beta-depleted transplantation in children listed by TCRdb under 2016. The library was generated by PCR. The sample was run on an Illumina HiSeq 2500. TCR library preparation used molecular barcoding, with unique molecular identifiers applied to normalize quantification of the TCRbeta repertoire. The public reads were quality trimmed at Q25 with fastp and then assembled into clones with MiXCR by TCRdb, keeping productive beta chains. When rows share a CDR3 protein, they turn into one entry using the most common DNA and genes. This sample gives a few hundred thousand distinct CDR3 sequences in total; approximately 6.3% of them show up just once. The biggest ten clones account for roughly 6% of the sample. The treatment or condition label corresponds to: allogeneic hematopoietic cell transplantation with graft depleted of TCRalphabeta T cells and CD19 B cells.

The specimen was PBMCs, collected before TCRalphabeta/CD19-depleted stem cell transplant. The receptors derive from a boy under 10 years old with acute lymphoblastic leukemia, due to receive a stem cell transplant.

This clonotype showed up many times. The V gene is TRBV7-9, the J gene TRBJ1-6, with D possibly TRBD1 on 5 matching bases. Per the germline V gene, CDR1 is SEHNR and CDR2 is FQNEAQ (reference sequence). The length of the CDR3 is 13 residues. With 8 bases removed from V and 9 bases from J, the gap between germline ends came to 14 bases. This CDR3 is CASFGGLGSPLHF. Written as DNA, the CDR3 is TGTGCCAGCTTTGGGGGATTAGGTTCACCCCTCCACTTT.

This clonotype was seen only a few times. The chain links TRBV7-2 to TRBJ1-5; 7 bases are a match to TRBD1. The V gene's germline CDR1 is SGHTA and CDR2 FQGNSA. With V trimmed by 4 bases and J by 6 bases, 3 bases remained unmatched. The CDR3 length is 13 residues. CDR3 sequence: CASSSTGSQPQHF. Written as DNA, the CDR3 is TGTGCCAGCAGCTCGACAGGGTCTCAGCCCCAGCATTTT.

This clonotype was counted many times. V gene TRBV12-3 or TRBV12-4 combines with J gene TRBJ2-2; D call uncertain. Trimming removed 3 bases at V and 6 bases at J, with 8 bases between. The CDR3 extends over 13 amino acids. The CDR3 loop reads CASSFSESGELFF. CDR3 in DNA: TGTGCCAGCAGTTTTTCGGAGTCCGGGGAGCTGTTTTTT.

This clonotype was detected ten times or more. The V call is TRBV29-1, the J call TRBJ2-7; D call uncertain. Per the germline V gene, CDR1 is SQVTM and CDR2 is ANQGSEA. Trimming left V 4 bases short and J 0 bases short, with 10 bases between. This CDR3 comprises 13 residues. CDR3 region: CSVVARSSYEQYF. The CDR3 nucleotides read TGCAGCGTTGTGGCCAGGAGCTCCTACGAGCAGTACTTC.

This clonotype has just a few counts. J is TRBJ2-7 and V is TRBV7-9; TRBD2 agrees at 13 bases. The CDR3 runs 17 residues. Germline V gene sequence: CDR1 SEHNR, CDR2 FQNEAQ (reference sequence). V lost 5 bases to trimming and J lost 2 bases; unmatched junction nucleotides: 9. CDR3 amino acids: CASSVGLAGEIAYEQYF. The CDR3 nucleotides read TGTGCCAGCAGCGTAGGACTAGCGGGGGAGATAGCCTACGAGCAGTACTTC. Using reference TRBV7-9 and TRBJ2-7 for the parts outside the CDR3, the full variable domain is DTGVSQNPRHKITKRGQNVTFRCDPISEHNRLYWYRQTLGQGPEFLTYFQNEAQLEKSRLLSDRFSAERPKGSFSTLEIQRTEQGDSAMYLCASSVGLAGEIAYEQYFGPGTRLTVT.

The V gene is TRBV7-9, the J gene TRBJ2-7; a possible D gene is TRBD1 (5 bases). CDR1 is SEHNR, CDR2 FQNEAQ, per germline (reference sequence). The CDR3 length is 14 residues. The V end was cut by 2 bases, the J end by 7 bases, with 15 bases between. CDR3 in amino acids: CASSLTAGPGEQYF. In DNA, the CDR3 is TGTGCCAGCAGCTTAACGGCAGGGCCTGGGGAGCAGTACTTC.

The chain is built from TRBV28 and TRBJ1-1; no definite D call. Germline CDR1 reads MDHEN; CDR2 reads SYDVKM. V dropped 8 bases and J dropped 7 bases, with 8 bases sitting between them. This CDR3 contains 10 residues. The CDR3 protein is CASWAGEAFF. The CDR3, as DNA: TGTGCCAGCTGGGCAGGTGAAGCTTTCTTT.